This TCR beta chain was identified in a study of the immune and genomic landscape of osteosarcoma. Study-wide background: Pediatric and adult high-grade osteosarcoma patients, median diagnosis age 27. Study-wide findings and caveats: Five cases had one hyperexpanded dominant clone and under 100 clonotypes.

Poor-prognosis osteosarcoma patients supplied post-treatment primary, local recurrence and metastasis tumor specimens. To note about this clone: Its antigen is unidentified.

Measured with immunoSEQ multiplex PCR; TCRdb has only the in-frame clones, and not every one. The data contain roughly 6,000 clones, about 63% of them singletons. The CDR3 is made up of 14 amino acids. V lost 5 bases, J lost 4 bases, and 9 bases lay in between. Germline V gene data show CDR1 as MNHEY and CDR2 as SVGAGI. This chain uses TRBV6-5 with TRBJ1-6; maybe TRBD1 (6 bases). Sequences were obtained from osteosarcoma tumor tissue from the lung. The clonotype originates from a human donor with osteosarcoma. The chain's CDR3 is CASSEQGYNSPLHF. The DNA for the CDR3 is TGTGCCAGCAGTGAACAGGGTTATAATTCACCCCTCCACTTT.